This is a list of T cell receptor beta chains from one sample in a study of cytomegalovirus exposure and HLA in healthy donors. The table came from immunoSEQ multiplex PCR; TCRdb's copy has only in-frame clones and leaves some out. The sample lists some 130,000 clones; roughly 70% were seen once. Sequencing input: PBMCs. The receptors here all came from a human donor in good health. CDR3s include the opening cysteine and the closing phenylalanine or tryptophan. The order of the fields is clone size, V gene, J gene, D gene, CDR3 protein, CDR3 DNA. The D gene is left open where the match is weak. The size field is filled for only some rows; it gives once, few, many or a size class.

>few|TRBV5-8|TRBJ2-7|TRBD2
CASSLAGVLEQYF
TGTGCCAGCAGCCTAGCGGGAGTTCTCGAGCAGTACTTC
>few|TRBV18|TRBJ2-5|TRBD2
CASSPVTSGRAGETQYF
TGTGCCAGCTCACCAGTGACCAGCGGGAGGGCCGGGGAGACCCAGTACTTC
>few|TRBV19|TRBJ2-1|.
CASTQAGVPYNEQFF
TGTGCCAGTACCCAAGCCGGGGTTCCCTACAATGAGCAGTTCTTC
>few|TRBV7-3|TRBJ2-1|TRBD2
CASSPAGTSEPNEQFF
TGTGCCAGCAGCCCCGCCGGGACTAGCGAGCCTAATGAGCAGTTCTTC
>.|TRBV5-1|TRBJ2-2|TRBD2
CASRRASGTQRGDTGELFF
TGCGCCAGCAGACGCGCTAGCGGGACCCAAAGAGGGGACACCGGGGAGCTGTTTTTT
>few|TRBV19|TRBJ1-1|.
CASSIPLDRSLNTEAFF
TGTGCCAGTAGTATTCCCCTAGACAGGTCCTTGAACACTGAAGCTTTCTTT
>few|TRBV6-1|TRBJ1-1|.
CASRGGGAMNTEAFF
TGTGCCAGCAGGGGGGGAGGGGCGATGAACACTGAAGCTTTCTTT
>.|TRBV10-3|TRBJ1-1|.
CAIGNTGLNTEAFF
TGTGCCATCGGAAATACAGGCTTGAACACTGAAGCTTTCTTT
>.|TRBV7-9|TRBJ2-1|TRBD2
CASSLVGGRAFNEQFF
TGTGCCAGCAGCTTGGTGGGTGGGAGGGCCTTCAATGAGCAGTTCTTC
>.|TRBV5-4|TRBJ1-4|.
CASSSNREGEKLFF
TGTGCCAGCAGCTCGAACAGGGAGGGGGAAAAACTGTTTTTT
>few|TRBV7-6|TRBJ2-1|TRBD2
CASSLAVFPGGTSGARDNEQFF
TGTGCCAGCAGCTTAGCAGTTTTTCCTGGGGGGACTAGCGGGGCTCGGGACAATGAGCAGTTCTTC
>.|TRBV5-1|TRBJ2-5|TRBD2
CASSLGASGRETQYF
TGCGCCAGCAGCTTGGGTGCTAGCGGGAGAGAGACCCAGTACTTC
>.|TRBV9|TRBJ1-1|.
CASSVASDTEAFF
TGTGCCAGCAGCGTAGCTTCCGACACTGAAGCTTTCTTT
>.|TRBV9|TRBJ1-1|.
CASTVMEGLNTEAFF
TGTGCCAGCACCGTGATGGAGGGGTTAAACACTGAAGCTTTCTTT
>.|TRBV7-2|TRBJ2-7|TRBD1
CASTIGTGDSYEQYF
TGTGCCAGCACCATCGGGACAGGAGACTCCTACGAGCAGTACTTC
>once|TRBV10-3|TRBJ1-1|.
CAISDPGVMNTKAFF
TGTGCCATCAGTGACCCGGGAGTGATGAACACTAAAGCTTTCTTT
>.|TRBV5-4|TRBJ2-7|TRBD2
CASSPSQRDFNEQYF
TGTGCCAGCAGCCCCAGCCAGCGGGATTTCAACGAGCAGTACTTC
>.|TRBV28|TRBJ2-2|TRBD1
CASSSPPGTGANTGELFF
TGTGCCAGCAGTTCGCCCCCCGGGACAGGGGCGAACACCGGGGAGCTGTTTTTT
>.|TRBV4-1|TRBJ2-7|TRBD1
CASSQALNANGQAYSYEQYF
TGCGCCAGCAGCCAAGCACTAAATGCCAACGGACAGGCGTACTCCTACGAGCAGTACTTC
>.|TRBV5-1|TRBJ2-7|TRBD1
CASSSGTETYEQYF
TGCGCCAGCAGCTCAGGGACAGAAACCTACGAGCAGTACTTC
>.|TRBV7-2|TRBJ1-2|.
CASSPDSFYGYTF
TGTGCCAGCAGCCCGGACAGTTTCTATGGCTACACCTTC
>few|TRBV5-4|TRBJ2-1|TRBD2
CASSTSGTAEQFF
TGTGCCAGCAGCACTAGCGGGACGGCTGAGCAGTTCTTC
>.|TRBV28|TRBJ2-3|.
CASSPNWSVGTDTQYF
TGTGCCAGCAGTCCCAATTGGTCGGTTGGCACAGATACGCAGTATTTT
>.|TRBV18|TRBJ2-6|.
CASSAGFSGANVLTF
TGTGCCAGCTCAGCAGGGTTCTCTGGGGCCAACGTCCTGACTTTC
>.|TRBV27|TRBJ2-1|TRBD2
CASEREVYNEQFF
TGTGCCAGCGAGCGGGAGGTCTACAATGAGCAGTTCTTC
>.|TRBV28|TRBJ2-4|.
CASSTQGSGAKNIQYF
TGTGCCAGCAGTACCCAGGGGAGTGGGGCCAAAAACATTCAGTACTTC
>.|TRBV4-1|TRBJ2-1|.
CASSHPARATTNEQFF
TGCGCCAGCAGCCACCCCGCGAGGGCCACGACTAATGAGCAGTTCTTC
>few|TRBV29-1|TRBJ2-1|TRBD2
CSVEPPGLAGVEQFF
TGCAGCGTTGAACCACCGGGACTAGCGGGAGTTGAGCAGTTCTTC
>.|TRBV28|TRBJ2-3|.
CASGDYTHTDTQYF
TGTGCCAGCGGTGACTACACCCACACAGATACGCAGTATTTT
>.|TRBV19|TRBJ2-2|.
CASSITTGSGTGELFF
TGTGCCAGTAGTATAACCACAGGGTCGGGCACCGGGGAGCTGTTTTTT
>.|TRBV6-4|TRBJ2-3|.
CASSASARDTQYF
TGTGCCAGCAGTGCTTCCGCGCGGGATACGCAGTATTTT
>few|TRBV5-1|TRBJ2-1|TRBD2
CASSLASQAGGNNEQFF
TGCGCCAGCAGCTTGGCCTCCCAGGCGGGAGGGAACAATGAGCAGTTCTTC
>.|TRBV27|TRBJ2-1|TRBD2
CASSLAGALYNEQFF
TGTGCCAGCAGCCTAGCGGGGGCCTTATACAATGAGCAGTTCTTC
>.|TRBV9|TRBJ2-5|.
CASSVGDSLSQYF
TGTGCCAGCAGCGTAGGGGACTCCCTTTCCCAGTACTTC
>.|TRBV7-8|TRBJ2-7|.
CASSLGWGRSYEQYF
TGTGCCAGCAGCTTAGGATGGGGGAGGTCCTACGAGCAGTACTTC
>few|TRBV19|TRBJ2-1|TRBD2
CASNALAGGPQDEQFF
TGTGCCAGTAATGCGTTAGCGGGAGGGCCTCAGGATGAGCAGTTCTTC
>.|TRBV19|TRBJ2-5|TRBD1
CASSTGGVQETQYF
TGTGCCAGTAGTACAGGGGGTGTCCAAGAGACCCAGTACTTC
>.|TRBV7-9|TRBJ2-7|TRBD1
CASSLDGTGTYEQYF
TGTGCCAGCAGCTTAGACGGGACAGGGACCTACGAGCAGTACTTC
>.|TRBV4-3|TRBJ1-1|TRBD1
CASSLGTLDRDPNTEAFF
TGCGCCAGCAGCCTCGGAACACTCGACAGGGACCCCAACACTGAAGCTTTCTTT
>.|TRBV13|TRBJ2-1|TRBD2
CASSSGTSYEQFF
TGTGCCAGCAGCTCCGGGACTAGCTATGAGCAGTTCTTC
>.|TRBV9|TRBJ1-1|TRBD1
CASSPGTGVWNTEAFF
TGTGCCAGCAGCCCCGGGACAGGGGTTTGGAACACTGAAGCTTTCTTT
>few|TRBV6-5|TRBJ2-5|TRBD1
CASRGQVSAETQYF
TGTGCCAGCAGAGGACAGGTTTCTGCAGAGACCCAGTACTTC
>.|TRBV29-1|TRBJ2-1|TRBD2
CSVEEAAGGSLEQFF
TGCAGCGTTGAGGAAGCAGCGGGAGGGTCCCTTGAGCAGTTCTTC
>.|TRBV28|TRBJ1-5|TRBD1
CASSRGVYRGLDQPQHF
TGTGCCAGCAGCCGAGGGGTATACAGGGGACTCGATCAGCCCCAGCATTTT
>.|TRBV5-1|TRBJ2-1|TRBD2
CASSLVPSGRGEQFF
TGCGCCAGCAGCTTGGTCCCTAGCGGGAGGGGTGAGCAGTTCTTC
>.|TRBV4-3|TRBJ2-7|.
CASSQVARVTGRNEQYF
TGCGCCAGCAGCCAAGTAGCAAGGGTGACAGGGAGGAACGAGCAGTACTTC
>.|TRBV9|TRBJ2-1|TRBD2
CASSASGSYNNEQFF
TGTGCCAGCAGCGCGAGCGGGAGCTATAACAATGAGCAGTTCTTC
>once|TRBV11-2|TRBJ2-2|.
CATTGLLNTGELFF
TGTGCCACCACGGGACTCCTCAACACCGGGGAGCTGTTTTTT
>.|TRBV7-8|TRBJ1-3|TRBD1
CASSPLRGPGTGGSGNTIYF
TGTGCCAGCAGCCCCCTGAGGGGACCCGGGACAGGGGGCTCTGGAAACACCATATATTTT
>once|TRBV19|TRBJ2-2|TRBD1
CASSIGVGQGNTGELFF
TGTGCCAGTAGTATTGGGGTAGGACAGGGGAACACCGGGGAGCTGTTTTTT
>few|TRBV9|TRBJ2-7|.
CASSVASTGPYEQYF
TGTGCCAGCAGCGTAGCTTCGACAGGACCCTACGAGCAGTACTTC
>.|TRBV4-2|TRBJ1-6|.
CASSQDPSDNSPLHF
TGTGCCAGCAGCCAAGATCCCAGCGATAATTCACCCCTCCACTTT
>.|TRBV5-1|TRBJ1-1|TRBD1
CASSVQQGLSNTEAFF
TGCGCCAGCAGCGTTCAACAGGGGCTGAGTAACACTGAAGCTTTCTTT
>.|TRBV5-1|TRBJ1-5|TRBD1
CASSSGTANQPQHF
TGCGCCAGCAGCTCGGGGACAGCCAATCAGCCCCAGCATTTT
>.|TRBV29-1|TRBJ1-5|.
CSVVATQPQHF
TGCAGCGTTGTGGCCACCCAGCCCCAGCATTTT